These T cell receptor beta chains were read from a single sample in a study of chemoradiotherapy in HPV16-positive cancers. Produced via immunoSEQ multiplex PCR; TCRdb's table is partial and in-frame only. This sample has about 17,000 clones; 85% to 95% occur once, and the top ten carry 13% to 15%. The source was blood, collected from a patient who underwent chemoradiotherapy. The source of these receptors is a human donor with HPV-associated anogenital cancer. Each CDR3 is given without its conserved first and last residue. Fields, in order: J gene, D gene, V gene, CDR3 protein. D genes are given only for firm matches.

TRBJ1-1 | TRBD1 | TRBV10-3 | AIIIPRTGGLGNTEAF
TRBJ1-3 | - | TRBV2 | ASSEQGFFGNTIY
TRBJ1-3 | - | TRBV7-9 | ASSLLTGVGNTIY
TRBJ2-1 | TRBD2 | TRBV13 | ASRDSGGESTKQF
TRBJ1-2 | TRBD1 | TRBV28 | ASSLLQGGGYT
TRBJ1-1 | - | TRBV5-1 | ASSLNTGRNTEAF
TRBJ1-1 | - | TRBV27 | ASSLLRGYTEAF
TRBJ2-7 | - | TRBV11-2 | ASSLEGAAYEQY
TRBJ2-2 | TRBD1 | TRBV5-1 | ASSSPRDSEITGELF
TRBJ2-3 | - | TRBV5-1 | ATRLDTTSTDTQY
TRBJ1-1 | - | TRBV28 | ASSFYLVVEAF
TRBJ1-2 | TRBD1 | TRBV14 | ASSPTGGAFYGYT
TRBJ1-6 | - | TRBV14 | ASSQVTAYVTLH
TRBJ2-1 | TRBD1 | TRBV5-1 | ASSPGTGGDNEQF
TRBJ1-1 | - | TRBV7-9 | ASSLVNTEAF
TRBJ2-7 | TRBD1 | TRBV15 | ATSRGRGPSSYEQY